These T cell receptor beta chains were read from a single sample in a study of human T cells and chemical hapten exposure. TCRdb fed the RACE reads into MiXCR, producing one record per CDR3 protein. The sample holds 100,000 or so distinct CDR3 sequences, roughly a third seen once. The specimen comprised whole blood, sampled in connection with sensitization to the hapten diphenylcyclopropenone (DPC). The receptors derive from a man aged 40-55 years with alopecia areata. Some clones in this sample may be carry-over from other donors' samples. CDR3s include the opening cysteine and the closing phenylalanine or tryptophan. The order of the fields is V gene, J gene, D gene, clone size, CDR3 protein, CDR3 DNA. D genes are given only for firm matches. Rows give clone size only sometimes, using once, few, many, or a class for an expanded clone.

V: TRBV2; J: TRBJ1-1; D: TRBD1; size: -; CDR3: CASSTTGSEAFF; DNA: TGTGCCAGCAGCACGACAGGGTCTGAAGCTTTCTTT
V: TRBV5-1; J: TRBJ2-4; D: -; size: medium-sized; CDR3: CASSLSNREAKNIQYF; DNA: TGCGCCAGCAGCTTGAGTAACAGGGAGGCCAAAAACATTCAGTACTTC
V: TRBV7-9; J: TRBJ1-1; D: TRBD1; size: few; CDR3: CASSSPPSTGGRMNTEAFF; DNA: TGTGCCAGCAGCTCACCTCCCTCGACAGGGGGCCGGATGAACACTGAAGCTTTCTTT
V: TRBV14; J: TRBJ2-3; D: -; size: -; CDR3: CASSRRGFRYF; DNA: TGTGCCAGCAGCCGTCGGGGGTTCAGGTATTTT
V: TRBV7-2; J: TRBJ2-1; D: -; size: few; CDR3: CASSPGGAIGGNEQFF; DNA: TGTGCCAGCAGCCCTGGGGGAGCCATCGGAGGTAATGAGCAGTTCTTC
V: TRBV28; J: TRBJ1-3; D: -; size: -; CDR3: CASSPTGTIYF; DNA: TGTGCCAGCAGTCCCACGGGCACCATATATTTT
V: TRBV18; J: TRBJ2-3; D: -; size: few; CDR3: CASSPDTQYF; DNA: TGTGCCAGCTCACCGGATACGCAGTATTTT
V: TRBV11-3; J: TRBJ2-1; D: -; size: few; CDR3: CASSPRTDEQFF; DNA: TGTGCCAGCAGCCCGCGTACTGATGAGCAGTTCTTC
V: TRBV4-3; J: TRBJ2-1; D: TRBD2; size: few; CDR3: CASSQGAAGGGNEQFF; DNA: TGCGCCAGCAGCCAAGGGGCGGCGGGAGGGGGTAATGAGCAGTTCTTC
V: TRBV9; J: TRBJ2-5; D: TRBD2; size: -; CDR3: CASSASGRPQETQYF; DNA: TGTGCCAGCAGCGCGAGCGGGAGGCCCCAAGAGACCCAGTACTTC
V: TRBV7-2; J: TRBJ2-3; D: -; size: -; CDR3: CASSLGDLAPRDTQYF; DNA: TGTGCCAGCAGCTTAGGGGATCTAGCGCCCCGAGATACGCAGTATTTT
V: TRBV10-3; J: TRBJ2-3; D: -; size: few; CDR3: CAVKKGLAFITDTQYF; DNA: TGTGCCGTAAAAAAGGGATTAGCCTTTATCACAGATACGCAGTATTTT
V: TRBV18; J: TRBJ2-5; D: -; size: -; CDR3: CASSPPSVQETQYF; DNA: TGTGCCAGCTCACCCCCTTCGGTCCAAGAGACCCAGTACTTC
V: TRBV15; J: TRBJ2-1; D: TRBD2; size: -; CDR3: CATSRSGTSGGEQFF; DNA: TGTGCCACCAGCAGGTCCGGGACTAGCGGGGGTGAGCAGTTCTTC
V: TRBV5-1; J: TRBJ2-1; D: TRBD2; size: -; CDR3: CASTLAGPYNEQFF; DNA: TGCGCCAGCACACTAGCGGGGCCCTACAATGAGCAGTTCTTC
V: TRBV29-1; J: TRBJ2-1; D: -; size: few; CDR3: CSVLRAGEQFF; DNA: TGCAGCGTTTTGAGGGCCGGTGAGCAGTTCTTC
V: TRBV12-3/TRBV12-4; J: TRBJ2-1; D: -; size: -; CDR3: CASSAGAYEQFF; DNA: TGTGCCAGCAGCGCAGGGGCATATGAGCAGTTCTTC
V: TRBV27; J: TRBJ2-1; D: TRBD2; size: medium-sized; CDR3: CASSSRSGRSNEQFF; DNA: TGTGCCAGCAGTTCTCGTAGCGGGAGGAGCAATGAGCAGTTCTTC
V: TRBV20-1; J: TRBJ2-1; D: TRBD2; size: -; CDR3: CSARGLARRNEQFF; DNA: TGCAGTGCTCGTGGACTAGCCCGACGAAATGAGCAGTTCTTC
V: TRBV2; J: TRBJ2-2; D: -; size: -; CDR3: CASSVDTGELFF; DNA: TGTGCCAGCAGTGTTGACACCGGGGAGCTGTTTTTT
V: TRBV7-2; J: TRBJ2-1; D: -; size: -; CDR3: CASSLDSVGGQFF; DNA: TGTGCCAGCAGCTTAGACTCGGTGGGGGGTCAGTTCTTC
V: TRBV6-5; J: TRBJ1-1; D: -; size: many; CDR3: CASSYTTGYESEAFF; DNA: TGTGCCAGCAGTTACACAACAGGGTATGAGTCTGAAGCTTTCTTT
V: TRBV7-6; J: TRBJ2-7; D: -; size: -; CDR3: CASSLGIAENYEQYF; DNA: TGTGCCAGCAGCTTAGGAATAGCGGAGAACTACGAGCAGTACTTC
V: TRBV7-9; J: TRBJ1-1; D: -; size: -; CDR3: CASSLARSFTEAFF; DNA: TGTGCCAGCAGCTTAGCGAGGTCTTTCACTGAAGCTTTCTTT
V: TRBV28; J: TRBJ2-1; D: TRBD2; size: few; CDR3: CASSFNSLAGRNEQFF; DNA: TGTGCCAGCAGTTTCAACAGTCTAGCGGGACGCAATGAGCAGTTCTTC
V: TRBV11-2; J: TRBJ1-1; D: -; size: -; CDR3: CASSRDTNTEAFF; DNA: TGTGCCAGCAGCCGGGACACGAACACTGAAGCTTTCTTT
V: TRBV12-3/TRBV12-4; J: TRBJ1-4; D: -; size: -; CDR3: CASSSGGVTNEKLFF; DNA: TGTGCCAGCAGCTCCGGGGGTGTAACTAATGAAAAACTGTTTTTT
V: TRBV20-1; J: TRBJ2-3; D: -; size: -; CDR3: CSARAQESTDTQYF; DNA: TGCAGTGCTAGGGCTCAGGAGAGCACAGATACGCAGTATTTT
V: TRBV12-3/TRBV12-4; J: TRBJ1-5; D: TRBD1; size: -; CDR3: CASSLAGTGRNQPQHF; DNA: TGTGCCAGCAGTTTAGCGGGGACAGGGAGGAATCAGCCCCAGCATTTT
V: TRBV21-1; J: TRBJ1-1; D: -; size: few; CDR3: CASKHTGTGANTEAFF; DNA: TGTGCCAGCAAACACACCGGGACGGGAGCGAACACTGAAGCTTTCTTT
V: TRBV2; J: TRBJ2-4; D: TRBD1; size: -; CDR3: CASSVGQGLIQYF; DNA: TGTGCCAGCAGTGTGGGACAGGGTCTCATTCAGTACTTC
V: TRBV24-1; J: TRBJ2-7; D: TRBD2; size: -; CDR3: CATSDSPLAGNLYEQYF; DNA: TGTGCCACCAGTGATTCTCCACTAGCGGGGAATCTTTACGAGCAGTACTTC
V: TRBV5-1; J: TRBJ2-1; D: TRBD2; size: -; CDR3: CASSLRAGLAANEQFF; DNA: TGCGCCAGCAGCTTACGGGCGGGACTAGCGGCCAATGAGCAGTTCTTC
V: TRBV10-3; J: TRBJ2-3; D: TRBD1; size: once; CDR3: CAIRDGQGDTQYF; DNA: TGTGCCATCAGGGACGGACAGGGGGATACGCAGTATTTT
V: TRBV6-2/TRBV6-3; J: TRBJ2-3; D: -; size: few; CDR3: CASMGVGSTDTQYF; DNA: TGTGCCAGCATGGGCGTGGGGAGCACAGATACGCAGTATTTT
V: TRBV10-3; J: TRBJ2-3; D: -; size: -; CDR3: CAISEVDTQYF; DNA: TGTGCCATCAGTGAAGTAGATACGCAGTATTTT
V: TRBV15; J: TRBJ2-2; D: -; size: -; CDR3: CATSKGPIQGGDTGELFF; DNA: TGTGCCACCAGCAAAGGACCAATACAGGGGGGGGACACCGGGGAGCTGTTTTTT